This TCR beta chain was identified in a study of CD8 T cells in ankylosing spondylitis (dated by TCRdb to the late 2010s). About the full investigation: T cell receptor beta repertoires were profiled in healthy donors and ankylosing spondylitis patients so that disease-linked TCR variants could be found. Peripheral blood samples were taken, and synovial fluid was additionally collected from ankylosing spondylitis patients. The whole study cohort included roughly 110 healthy donors and about two dozen ankylosing spondylitis patients. General study outcomes and caveats: The disease-linked clones were reported to be significantly enriched in matched synovial fluid samples from ankylosing spondylitis patients. A CD8+ phenotype was shown by the disease-linked clones, which were found at relatively low frequencies in peripheral blood. Some motif variants were previously reported in synovial fluid and blood of reactive arthritis patients, suggesting common disease-initiation mechanisms. A TCR beta motif made up of 7 to 9 highly homologous amino acid variants appeared to be characteristic of blood from ankylosing spondylitis patients.

Between the V and J ends, shortened by 5 bases and 2 bases respectively, the junction contains 8 bases. The CDR3 has 13 amino acids, counting the end cysteine and phenylalanine. The CDR3 DNA has 39 bases and is translated from base 1. CDR1 is given as SGHTA and CDR2 as FQGTGA, both from the germline V gene. As to this clonotype: Its antigen remains unidentified. Qualities for individual bases were not recorded, and no much larger clone is one base off.

Instrument on record: Illumina HiSeq 2500. TCR beta libraries were prepared by quantitative 5'-RACE with molecular barcodes. On the authors' methods: Disease-linked TCR variants were identified with a new computational method built on a probabilistic model of VDJ rearrangement. TCRdb reanalyzed the raw reads on its own, using fastp at Q25 for trimming and MiXCR for clone calling, and kept in-frame beta chains. Entries are consolidated by CDR3 protein sequence, retaining the most common genes and DNA. The V and J calls shown here were made by TCRdb, not taken from the authors' results. The sample data list a few hundred thousand distinct CDR3 sequences, and about a sixth of these were observed just once. Jointly, the top ten make up approximately 46% of the sample.

This clonotype was obtained from a male donor with ankylosing spondylitis. The sequencing input was blood, either unsorted or a sorted T cell fraction (not recorded which). Recombination connected TRBV7-3 to TRBJ2-3; the D gene cannot be resolved reliably. For the CDR3, the sequence is CASSLITTDTQYF. The DNA sequence is TGTGCCAGCAGCCTAATCACCACAGATACGCAGTATTTT.